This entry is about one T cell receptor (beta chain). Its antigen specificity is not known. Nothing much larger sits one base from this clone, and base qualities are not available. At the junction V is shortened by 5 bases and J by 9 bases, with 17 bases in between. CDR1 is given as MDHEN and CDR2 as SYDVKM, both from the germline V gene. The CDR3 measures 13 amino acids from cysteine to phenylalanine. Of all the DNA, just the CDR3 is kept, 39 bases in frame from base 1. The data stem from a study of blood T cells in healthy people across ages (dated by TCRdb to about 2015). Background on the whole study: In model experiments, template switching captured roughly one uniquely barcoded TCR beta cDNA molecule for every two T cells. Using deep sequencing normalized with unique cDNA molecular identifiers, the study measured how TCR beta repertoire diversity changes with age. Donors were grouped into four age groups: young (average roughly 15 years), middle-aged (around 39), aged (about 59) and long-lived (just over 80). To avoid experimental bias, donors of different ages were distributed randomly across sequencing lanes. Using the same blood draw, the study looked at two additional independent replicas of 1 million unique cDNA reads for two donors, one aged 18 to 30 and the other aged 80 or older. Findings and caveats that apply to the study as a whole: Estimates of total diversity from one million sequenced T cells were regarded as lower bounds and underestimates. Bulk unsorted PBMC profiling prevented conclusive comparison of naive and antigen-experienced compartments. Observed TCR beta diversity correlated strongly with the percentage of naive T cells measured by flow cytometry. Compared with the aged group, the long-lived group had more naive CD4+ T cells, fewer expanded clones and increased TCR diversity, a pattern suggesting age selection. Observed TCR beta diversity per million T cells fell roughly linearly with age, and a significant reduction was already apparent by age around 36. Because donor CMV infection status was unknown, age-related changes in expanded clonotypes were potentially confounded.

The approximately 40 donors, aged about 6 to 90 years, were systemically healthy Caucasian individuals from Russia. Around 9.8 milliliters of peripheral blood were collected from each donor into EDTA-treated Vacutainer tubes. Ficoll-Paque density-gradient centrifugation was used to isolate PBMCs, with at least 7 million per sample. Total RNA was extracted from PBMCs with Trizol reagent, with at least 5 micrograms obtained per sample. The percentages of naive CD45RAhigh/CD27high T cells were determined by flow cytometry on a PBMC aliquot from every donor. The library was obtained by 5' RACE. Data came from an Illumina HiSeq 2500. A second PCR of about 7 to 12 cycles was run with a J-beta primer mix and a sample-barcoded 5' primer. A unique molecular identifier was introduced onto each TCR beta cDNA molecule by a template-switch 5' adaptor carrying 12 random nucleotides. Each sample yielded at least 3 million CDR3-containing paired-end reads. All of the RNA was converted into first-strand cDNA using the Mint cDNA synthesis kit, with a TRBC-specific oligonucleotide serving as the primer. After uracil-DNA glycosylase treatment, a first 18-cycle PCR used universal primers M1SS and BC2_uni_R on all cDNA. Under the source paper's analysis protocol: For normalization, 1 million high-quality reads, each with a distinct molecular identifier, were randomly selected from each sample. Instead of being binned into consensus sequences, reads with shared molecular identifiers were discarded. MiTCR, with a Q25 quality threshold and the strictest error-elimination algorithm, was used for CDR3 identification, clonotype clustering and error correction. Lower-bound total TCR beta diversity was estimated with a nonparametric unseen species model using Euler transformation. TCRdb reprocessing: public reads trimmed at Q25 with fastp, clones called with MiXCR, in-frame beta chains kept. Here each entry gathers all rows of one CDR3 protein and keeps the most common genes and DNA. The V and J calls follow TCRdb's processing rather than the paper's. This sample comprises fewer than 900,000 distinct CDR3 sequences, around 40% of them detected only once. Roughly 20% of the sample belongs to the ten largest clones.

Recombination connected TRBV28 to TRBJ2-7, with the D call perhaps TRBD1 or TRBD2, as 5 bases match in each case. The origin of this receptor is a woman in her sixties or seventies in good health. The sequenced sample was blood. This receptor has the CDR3 CASSVLGVKVQYF. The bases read TGTGCCAGCAGTGTATTGGGGGTTAAGGTGCAGTACTTC.